These 5 T cell receptor beta chains came from one sample sequenced in a study of early T cells in non-severe SARS-CoV-2 infection. In TCRdb, the 5' RACE reads were re-called with MiXCR into one record per CDR3 protein. The sample has approximately 34,000 distinct CDR3 sequences; 7.9% are singletons. This specimen consisted of whole blood, obtained at baseline. The receptor set was obtained from an adult who was a healthcare worker with PCR-confirmed SARS-CoV-2 infection or an uninfected control (not recorded which).

This clonotype was detected a few times. The chain is built from TRBV2 and TRBJ2-2, with D maybe TRBD1 (5 bases). V lost 7 bases to trimming and J lost 1 base, with 10 bases between them. Germline loops: CDR1 SNHLY, CDR2 FYNNEI. The CDR3 loop spans 14 amino acids. CDR3 amino acids: CASMTDMNTGELFF. DNA of the CDR3: TGTGCCAGCATGACGGACATGAACACCGGGGAGCTGTTTTTT. The full variable domain, with the rest looked up from reference TRBV2 and TRBJ2-2, is EPEVTQTPSHQVTQMGQEVILRCVPISNHLYFYWYRQILGQKVEFLVSFYNNEISEKSEIFDDQFSVERPDGSNFTLKIRSTKLEDSAMYFCASMTDMNTGELFFGEGSRLTVL.

This clonotype has at least ten counts. The rearrangement joins TRBV11-2 to TRBJ1-2, with TRBD1 as a possible D gene (6 bases). This CDR3 has 14 residues. Germline CDR1 is SGHAT and CDR2 is FQNNGV. Trimming stripped 4 bases from V and 4 bases from J, with 13 bases between. CDR3 sequence reads: CASSSMDSLYGYTF. CDR3 in DNA: TGTGCCAGCAGCTCGATGGACAGCCTCTATGGCTACACCTTC.

This clonotype was observed many times. The CDR3 nucleotides read TGTGCCAGCCAAACTCCGGGGCAGGGAGCAGATACGCAGTATTTT. This sequence encodes CASQTPGQGADTQYF. The J gene is TRBJ2-3, the V gene TRBV6-5; the D gene could be TRBD1 or TRBD2 (5 bases each). The ends were cut back, 8 bases at V and 4 bases at J, with 19 bases in the middle. This CDR3 has 15 amino acids. Germline loops: CDR1 MNHEY, CDR2 SVGAGI.

This clonotype was recorded many times. J is TRBJ2-3 and V is TRBV28, with 13 nucleotides matching TRBD2. CDR3 length equals 18 residues. CDR1 and CDR2 (germline): MDHEN, SYDVKM. Trimming cost V 4 bases and J 7 bases; bases outside gene matches: 14. The DNA of the CDR3 is TGTGCCAGCAGTTCCCTTAGGACTAGCGGGGGTGCACAGAATACGCAGTATTTT. Protein: CASSSLRTSGGAQNTQYF.

This clonotype was recorded at least ten times. One end of the junction fails to match germline, which may point to a read error. The CDR3, as DNA: TGTGCCAGCAGTTCGTCTGGGAAGGAAAAAACTGTTTTT. Translating it yields CASSSSGKEKTVF. The J gene is TRBJ1-4, the V gene TRBV27; D uncertain. Germline assignment: CDR1 MNHEY and CDR2 SMNVEV (reference sequence). This CDR3 is 13 amino acids long. Drawing the rest from reference TRBV27 and TRBJ1-4, the complete variable domain is EAQVTQNPRYLITVTGKKLTVTCSQNMNHEYMSWYRQDPGLGLRQIYYSMNVEVTDKGDVPEGYKVSRKEKRNFPLILESPSPNQTSLYFCASSSSGKEKTVFGSGTQLSVL.